This TCR beta chain was found in a study of cytomegalovirus exposure and HLA in healthy donors (dated by TCRdb to 2015 to 2018). In the study overall: An earlier analysis of 587 of the donors reported 276 Gb of sequence data and around 110 million unique TCR beta sequences obtained from about 200 million T cells. The study used immunosequencing to profile the T cell repertoires of approximately 650 subjects and linked those repertoires to cytomegalovirus serostatus. Among the roughly 390 genotyped donors, approximately 76% belonged to the genetic ancestry cluster associated with self-reported Caucasian donors. In addition to the first cohort of 500 to 850 subjects, a separate validation cohort of 120 different subjects was used. To predict cytomegalovirus infection status, the study brought together high-throughput TCR immunosequencing, statistical association of individual TCRs with disease status, and machine learning. A later genetic analysis used genome-wide SNP genotypes for about 65% of the 666 donors, treating that subset as a discovery cohort. Across 398 genotyped donors of the cohort, an average of roughly 250,000 unique TCR beta nucleotide sequences per donor were sequenced, and 15% to 20% of those sequences were non-productive. About five DR-DQ haplotypes were handled as single units for association and clustering because linkage in the cohort was strong. Roughly 300 gigabases of sequencing data and approximately 93 million unique TCR sequences were included in an early release covering around 600 HLA-typed donors. Donor age, sex, ethnicity and CMV serostatus were compiled together with the repertoire data. In the later analysis, no new phenotypic data were used to find candidate immune exposures; instead, reliance was placed on TCR beta sequences and their occurrence across donors. To decide whether each TCR beta V gene segment behaved as functional or pseudogenic, an earlier analysis of some 580 of the donors relied on high-throughput TCR beta sequencing. All discovery cohort repertoires had been generated using a single sequencing platform. A later analysis re-examined previously published TCR beta repertoires from about 700 donors and added high-resolution HLA genotyping to investigate patterns of TCR occurrence. HLA typing covered class I and class II loci at four-digit resolution. The aim of the study was to test whether cataloging public T cell receptors could identify signatures of past pathogen exposure. Typing coverage varied by locus: 629-630 donors for A, B, C, DRB1 and DQB1; approximately 520 for DQA1; more than 600 for DPA1; more than 450 for DPB1.

General findings and caveats noted by the study authors: Because counts were too low, under 20 rarely observed V segments, including chromosome 9 orphons, were left out of the earlier analysis of about 500 of the donors. A group of highly shared sequence variants was considered likely to be a technical artifact of the sequencing pipeline. Compared with the roughly 670-donor mean, donors in an Asian-associated ancestry cluster had fewer N-insertions in productive TCRs, according to a later genetic analysis. Sequencing depth was assumed to be roughly uniform across donors in the presence/absence analyses, though that assumption may not hold. It was suggested by the authors that the approach could potentially be generalized to other disease states and immunological phenotypes. The study listed 150 to 200 TCR beta chains as associated with cytomegalovirus. In an earlier analysis of about 550 of the donors, most TCR beta V segments were observed in productive rearrangements about 87% or about 30% of the time, broadly matching IMGT annotations. Some IMGT-functional V segments, including TRBV6-2 and TRBV6-3, could not be distinguished by the 87-base-pair reads and were therefore excluded. In a later analysis, HLA-associated TCR beta chains were found to be more clonally expanded and to have lower generation probabilities than equally common non-associated chains. Only TCR beta chains were sequenced in this cohort, and the absence of alpha or paired-chain data limited detectable features. Most CMV-associated TCR beta chains appeared to be HLA-restricted in a later analysis, and the HLA associations seemed to be driven largely by CMV exposure. While some public TCRs were present in many individuals, most TCR sequences turned up only very rarely across donors. Correlated functional status among segregating V segments might reflect linkage disequilibrium, but an unknown experimental factor could not be ruled out. The classifier was reported to diagnose cytomegalovirus status with high specificity and sensitivity in both the original cohort and the validation cohort. Immune exposure information for the cohort was limited to CMV serostatus. According to a later analysis, TCR association rates differed among HLA loci, with DRB1 alleles showing the most associated TCRs and HLA-C alleles showing the fewest. A further reported finding was that TCR beta sequences accurately predicted the HLA-A and HLA-B alleles for most subjects in the first cohort. In a later analysis, about 17,000 TCR beta sequences were associated with specific HLA alleles at a false discovery rate of 0.05. A later analysis reported that several top co-occurrence clusters appeared linked to parvovirus B19, influenza, CMV and Epstein-Barr virus. A later genetic analysis associated a missense DCLRE1C variant with V-gene and J-gene trimming of TCR beta chains, and an independent cohort replicated the association. In vitro tests confirmed that three of the cytomegalovirus-associated TCR beta chains recognize cytomegalovirus antigens. When HLA alleles, especially DR and DQ, strongly co-occurred, TCR associations were difficult to assign to individual alleles. Because some donors lacked HLA typing at each locus, the association tests relied only on the typed subset.

To prepare the library, the immunoSEQ multiplex PCR assay was applied. For the multiplex PCR, a mixture combining 60 forward primers for TCR Vbeta segments and 13 reverse primers for TCR Jbeta segments was used. The CDR3 region of rearranged TCR beta genes was amplified from genomic DNA by a multiplex PCR assay. The amplified TCR beta libraries were sequenced on the Illumina HiSeq System as 87-base-pair reads. The authors' pipeline ran thus. A later analysis tallied tens of millions of unique TCR beta chains across the 700 or so repertoires, and approximately 11 million of those chains were shared by two or more donors. A nearest-neighbor algorithm error-corrected the raw reads and collapsed the reads into unique sequences, merging closely related sequences to remove PCR and sequencing errors. To assign V, D and J gene segments, CDR3 sequences were aligned to IMGT reference sequences. For a sequence to be retained, at least a six-nucleotide match to both a V gene segment and a J gene segment was required. Rearrangements were classified as productive when the CDR3 lacked stop codons and remained in frame with V and J, and all other rearrangements were classified as non-productive. CDR3 was defined according to IMGT convention as the region running from the second conserved V-encoded cysteine to the conserved J-encoded phenylalanine. The earlier analysis of roughly 590 of the donors excluded any sequence lacking an unambiguous match to a single V gene segment. An earlier analysis of approximately 590 of the donors called V segments functional above 56.7% productive rearrangements and segregating when the between-donor standard deviation exceeded 5%. A statistical classification framework was built for diagnosing cytomegalovirus status from the catalog of TCR beta chain sequences. V and J gene assignment, in a later analysis, came from comparing TCR nucleotide sequences with IMGT/GENE-DB human TR gene sequences. Using the TCRdist pipeline, a later analysis assigned CDR3 sequences along with most-parsimonious VDJ recombination scenarios. A later analysis defined each TCR beta chain by its CDR3 amino acid sequence plus V-gene family, and excluded reads lacking a unique V-gene family. In a later analysis, several hundred highly shared, low-generation-probability nucleotide sequences were removed to address suspected cross-contamination and a sequencing artifact. A later analysis calculated a clonal expansion index for each public chain from normalized within-repertoire ranks of inferred template counts. A later analysis computed generation probabilities with a VDJ recombination model fitted to out-of-frame rearrangements, and checked the results against IGoR. A later analysis scored TCR-TCR, TCR-HLA and TCR-CMV co-occurrence with hypergeometric tests, applying a repertoire-size bias correction to TCR pairs. To estimate false discovery rates, a later analysis permuted the HLA or CMV assignments 20 times. In a later analysis, co-occurring TCRs were grouped using DBSCAN, with TCRdist sequence similarity added in when clustering inside HLA-allele-positive subsets. Co-occurrence clustering excluded repertoires with fewer than 30,000 or more than 120,000 public chains, plus five with anomalous nucleotide sharing. In TCRdb, the immuneACCESS table is reduced to in-frame sequences with V and J assigned. These tables do not hold every clone; where another copy was compared, an unresolved V gene accounts for under half, and the others remain unexplained. V, J and clone size are taken as reported in that table, and D and trimming were inferred from the DNA itself. The sample table contains 180,000 or so clones; only one count was recorded for around 80% of them. Around 4.4% of the sample belongs to the ten largest clones.

The cohort comprised some 680 healthy bone marrow donors. Cohort members were all nominally healthy when sampled, although unrecorded immune exposures were likely present. The donor tested CMV seropositive, placing the donor among the 289 seropositive members of the cohort. A peripheral blood sample was provided by each donor, and peripheral blood mononuclear cells were used for TCR beta sequencing. The Qiagen DNeasy Blood Extraction Kit was used to extract genomic DNA from the blood cell samples. This clone was seen a handful of times. Its antigen remains unidentified. Base qualities were left out, and no much larger clone turns up one base away. V is cut back by 0 bases and J by 3 bases, with 4 bases in the junction unmatched. The CDR3 goes from the cysteine to the phenylalanine over 15 residues. Left in the record is the CDR3 DNA by itself, 45 bases read in frame from the first base. The CDR1 and CDR2 encoded by the germline V gene are MGHRA and YSYEKL.

This receptor chain uses TRBV4-1 and TRBJ2-7; the central 8 bases match TRBD2. The source material was PBMCs. The receptor's source is a woman aged 45-59 years in good health and CMV-seropositive. The DNA sequence follows: TGCGCCAGCAGCCAAGAACGGGGGGGGGTCTACGAGCAGTACTTC. Its translation is CASSQERGGVYEQYF.